One TCR beta chain is described in this entry. After constant-region reverse-primer amplification, full-length variable regions underwent semi-nested PCR with Nested Universal Primer A. TCRdb reprocessed the 5' RACE reads via MiXCR and lists one record per CDR3 protein. This table holds some 57,000 distinct CDR3 sequences, roughly 18% found once. CDR1 is GTSNPN and CDR2 is SVGIG in the germline V gene (reference sequence). With V trimmed by 5 bases and J by 1 base, 6 bases remained unmatched. The CDR3 totals 14 residues. CD25-based Treg depletion was applied to purified naive CD4+ T cells. This chain joins TRBV30 and TRBJ1-1; 8 bases map to TRBD1. The sequenced sample was naive CD4+ T cells sorted from blood. Described subset: naive CD4+ T cells, CD4+CD45RA+CD25-. The clonotype was recovered from a female donor with breast cancer. The CDR3 DNA reads TGTGCCTGGTCCCACGGGACAGGGAACACTGAAGCTTTCTTT. Residues: CAWSHGTGNTEAFF.